A selection of T cell receptor beta chains follows, all from one sample in a study of PD-L1 blockade in urothelial cancer. Libraries were prepared by immunoSEQ multiplex PCR; TCRdb keeps only in-frame clonotypes and omits some of them. The data show 100,000 to 150,000 clones, approximately 84% seen once. The specimen comprised PBMCs, sampled around atezolizumab (anti-PD-L1) treatment. Receptor source: a man aged 50 to 60 with urothelial cancer. The CDR3 runs from the conserved cysteine through the conserved F or W. Each record gives: V gene, D gene, clone size, J gene, CDR3 protein, CDR3 DNA. The D gene is left open where the match is weak. Only part of the rows carry a size: once, few, many, or a class if the clone is expanded.

>TRBV7-2|TRBD1|-|TRBJ2-1
CASRRTGIQNEQFF
TGTGCCAGCAGACGGACAGGGATACAAAATGAGCAGTTCTTC
>TRBV28|-|-|TRBJ1-5
CASSQGGRVQPQHF
TGTGCCAGCAGCCAAGGGGGTAGAGTACAGCCCCAGCATTTT
>TRBV4-1|TRBD1|-|TRBJ2-1
CASSQGGQLTAGYNEQFF
TGCGCCAGCAGCCAAGGGGGACAGCTGACCGCGGGCTACAATGAGCAGTTCTTC
>TRBV7-9|TRBD1|-|TRBJ2-7
CASSTPGTEQYEQYF
TGTGCCAGCAGCACTCCCGGGACAGAGCAATACGAGCAGTACTTC
>TRBV28|TRBD1|-|TRBJ2-7
CASRGTASPYEQYF
TGTGCCAGCAGAGGGACAGCCTCTCCCTACGAGCAGTACTTC
>TRBV7-3|-|-|TRBJ2-6
CASSLIGAPGANVLTF
TGTGCCAGCAGCTTAATCGGAGCCCCTGGGGCCAACGTCCTGACTTTC
>TRBV5-1|TRBD1|-|TRBJ2-1
CASSEGGLGTDNEQFF
TGCGCCAGCAGCGAAGGGGGCTTGGGAACCGACAATGAGCAGTTCTTC
>TRBV2|-|-|TRBJ1-6
CASSKFQGINSPLHF
TGTGCCAGCAGTAAATTCCAGGGGATCAATTCACCCCTCCACTTT
>TRBV6-1|-|-|TRBJ1-5
CASSPWAGINQPQHF
TGTGCCAGCAGCCCCTGGGCGGGAATCAATCAGCCCCAGCATTTT
>TRBV13|-|once|TRBJ2-3
CASSFHGKYTDTQYF
TGTGCCAGCAGCTTTCACGGGAAGTACACAGATACGCAGTATTTT
>TRBV18|TRBD1|-|TRBJ1-1
CASSPIGQGEAFF
TGTGCCAGCTCACCAATTGGACAGGGAGAGGCTTTCTTT
>TRBV13|TRBD1|once|TRBJ1-1
CASSLEGRGDMNTEAFF
TGTGCCAGCAGCTTAGAGGGCAGGGGGGACATGAACACTGAAGCTTTCTTT
>TRBV10-3|TRBD2|-|TRBJ2-5
CAISDYGTSAKETQYF
TGTGCCATCAGTGACTATGGGACTAGCGCGAAAGAGACCCAGTACTTC
>TRBV21-1|-|-|TRBJ1-1
CASSKGPGRATEAFF
TGTGCCAGCAGCAAAGGCCCAGGGAGGGCCACTGAAGCTTTCTTT
>TRBV6-4|-|-|TRBJ2-3
CASSAGEDDTDTQYF
TGTGCCAGCAGTGCGGGAGAGGACGACACAGATACGCAGTATTTT
>TRBV7-2|-|-|TRBJ2-5
CASREGGETQYF
TGTGCCAGCAGGGAGGGGGGGGAGACCCAGTACTTC
>TRBV28|TRBD1|-|TRBJ2-7
CASGTVTYEQYF
TGTGCCAGCGGGACAGTTACCTACGAGCAGTACTTC
>TRBV7-2|-|-|TRBJ2-7
CASSPHPGAWGEQYF
TGTGCCAGCAGCCCCCACCCGGGAGCCTGGGGCGAGCAGTACTTC